The TCR beta chain under discussion was sequenced for a study of PD-L1 blockade in urothelial cancer. Germline V gives CDR1 MNHEY, CDR2 SMNVEV (reference sequence). J lost 5 bases, V lost 5 bases, and 5 bases had no gene match. CDR3 length: 15 residues. The time point is: pretreatment peripheral blood. TCRdb's table, derived via immunoSEQ multiplex PCR, lists solely in-frame clones and lacks some. The sample shows roughly 52,000 clones, about four fifths of them seen only once. The receptor comes from a man aged 50 or older with urothelial cancer. The chain recombines TRBV27 with TRBJ2-5, with 13 bases fitting TRBD2. The starting material was PBMCs, obtained around atezolizumab (anti-PD-L1) treatment. The CDR3 nucleotides are TGTGCCAGCAGTATAGGGACTAGCGGGACGGAGACCCAGTACTTC. Encoded protein: CASSIGTSGTETQYF.